These 5 T cell receptor beta chains were all obtained from the same sample, sequenced in a study of blood T cell repertoires in COVID-19. TCRdb's copy holds only in-frame clones and misses some; the assay was immunoSEQ multiplex PCR. The data contain 100,000 or so clones, more than 80% of them seen just once; the ten biggest clones take up 8% to 10%. Sequences were obtained from peripheral blood. Every receptor here comes from a woman aged 70 to 79 with acute or convalescent COVID-19.

The rearrangement uses TRBV7-2 and TRBJ2-7; 7 bases fit TRBD1. The CDR3 totals 14 residues. The germline V gene encodes CDR1 SGHTA and CDR2 FQGNSA. Losses at the gene ends were 3 bases for V and 4 bases for J; bases not matched to a gene: 6. CDR3 bases: TGTGCCAGCAGCTTTAGACAGGGACGGTACGAGCAGTACTTC. Encoded protein: CASSFRQGRYEQYF.

This sequence joins TRBV28 and TRBJ1-2, with 7 bases aligning to TRBD1. V was pared by 5 bases and J by 4 bases, with 10 bases of the junction left unmatched. Per germline, CDR1 MDHEN and CDR2 SYDVKM. This CDR3 is built from 15 residues. The CDR3 sequence is CASSIGQVTTYGYTF. The CDR3 DNA reads as TGTGCCAGCAGTATCGGACAGGTCACGACCTATGGCTACACCTTC.

This clone came up once. The chain is built from TRBV5-4 and TRBJ1-1, with D possibly matching TRBD1 (6 bases). The CDR3 is 15 residues long. V lost 4 bases, J lost 1 base, and 14 bases lay in between. The germline CDR1 and CDR2 sequences are SGHNT and YYREEE (reference sequence). Written as DNA, the CDR3 is TGTGCCAGCAGCACCCAGACAGGCCGGAACACTGAAGCTTTCTTT. Protein sequence: CASSTQTGRNTEAFF.

V is TRBV30 and J is TRBJ2-3; 10 bases are shared with TRBD2. The CDR3 spans 14 residues. Germline loops: CDR1 GTSNPN, CDR2 SVGIG (reference sequence). V lost 0 bases to trimming and J lost 7 bases; unmatched junction nucleotides: 4. The DNA of the CDR3 is TGTGCCTGGAGTGTAGCGGGGGGGCAATATACGCAGTATTTT. Translated: CAWSVAGGQYTQYF.

The chain couples TRBV6-1 to TRBJ1-1; weak D call: TRBD1 (6 bases). Trimming shortened V by 0 bases and J by 3 bases, and 11 bases separated the two germline ends. Germline V CDR1 and CDR2: MNHNS, SASEGT. The CDR3 sequence is 15 residues long. This chain's CDR3 is CASSEAWGLDTEAFF. The CDR3 nucleotides read TGTGCCAGCAGTGAAGCGTGGGGGCTGGACACTGAAGCTTTCTTT.